This T cell receptor (beta chain) was identified during a study of T cell responses to AZD1222 COVID-19 vaccine. Study findings and constraints: In a largely white British group with more females than males, clonal diversity was possibly underestimated. Only five to seven AZD1222 recipients tested seropositive at baseline. The reported proportion of spike-specific TCRs targeting unmutated variant regions was nearly half.

As for this clone: Its matching antigen is unknown.

TCRdb's copy holds only in-frame clones and misses some; the assay was immunoSEQ multiplex PCR. The sample holds fewer than 250,000 clones, just over 90% seen once. CDR1 is KGHSH and CDR2 is LQKENI in the germline V gene. This CDR3 spans 16 amino acids. Trimming took 3 bases from V and 7 from J, leaving 19 bases between them. This TCR was recovered from an adult in good health. J is TRBJ1-5 and V is TRBV18, with a weak D call TRBD1 (5 bases). The source was peripheral blood, collected on day 0 of MenACWY control vaccination. CDR3 amino acids: CASSPGRVGARQPQHF. In DNA form, the CDR3 reads TGTGCCAGCTCACCGGGGAGGGTTGGGGCGAGACAGCCCCAGCATTTT.